Below, 22 T cell receptor beta chains from the same sample are listed, as sequenced in a study of T cell responses to AZD1222 COVID-19 vaccine. Sequenced by immunoSEQ multiplex PCR; TCRdb stores in-frame clones only, minus some. The sample contains over 80,000 clones, more than 80% of which appear only once. This sample comprised peripheral blood, obtained on day 0 of AZD1222 vaccination. Source of these receptors: an adult in good health.

The CDR3 nucleotides read TGCGCCAGCAGTGTGAGCGGGAGAGGGGATACGCAGTATTTT. Protein product: CASSVSGRGDTQYF. This rearrangement joins TRBV10-2 to TRBJ2-3, with TRBD2 matching over 8 bases. This CDR3 spans 14 amino acids. Germline CDR1 and CDR2: WSHSY and SAAADI. The V segment lost 4 bases and the J segment 6 bases; nucleotides outside the gene matches: 6.

The chain couples TRBV9 to TRBJ2-2, with D tentatively TRBD2 (6 bases). CDR3 length: 14 amino acids. Germline CDR1 SGDLS, CDR2 YYNGEE. The V end was cut by 6 bases, the J end by 1 base, with 10 bases between. CDR3: CASNFGGNTGELFF. CDR3 nucleotide sequence: TGTGCCAGCAACTTCGGGGGGAACACCGGGGAGCTGTTTTTT.

The chain has TRBV7-9 and TRBJ1-2; 7 bases line up with TRBD1. The CDR3 runs to 13 residues. V lost 5 bases and J lost 8; bases outside the gene matches: 8. Germline V lookup: CDR1 SEHNR, CDR2 FQNEAQ (reference sequence). CDR3 in amino acids: CASSHPGGRGYTF. CDR3 bases: TGTGCCAGCAGCCACCCAGGGGGAAGGGGCTACACCTTC. The entire variable domain, with the rest obtained from reference TRBV7-9 and TRBJ1-2, is as follows: DTGVSQNPRHKITKRGQNVTFRCDPISEHNRLYWYRQTLGQGPEFLTYFQNEAQLEKSRLLSDRFSAERPKGSFSTLEIQRTEQGDSAMYLCASSHPGGRGYTFGSGTRLTVV.

Of note for this clone: The junction departs from the called germline gene at one end, perhaps through a read error. The chain combines TRBV7-8 with TRBJ1-3; D unresolved. This CDR3 region has 16 residues. Germline V gene data show CDR1 as SGHVS and CDR2 as FQNEAQ. For the CDR3, the DNA is TGTGCCAGCAACTTAGTCCCGGTTGTCAGTGGAAACACCATATATTTT. Translating gives CASNLVPVVSGNTIYF.

The V and J genes are TRBV4-1 and TRBJ2-1; D may be TRBD2 (6 bases). The CDR3 extends over 17 amino acids. Trimming pared 3 bases from V and 7 bases from J, leaving 22 bases between. Germline CDR1 and CDR2: MGHRA and YSYEKL. DNA of the CDR3: TGCGCCAGCAGCCACGGAGAACAGGCTAGGAGGGGAAATGAGCAGTTCTTC. This encodes CASSHGEQARRGNEQFF.

The chain recombines TRBV7-2 with TRBJ1-1; no reliable D call. Trimming took off 1 base at V and 5 bases at J, with 11 bases between the two ends. This CDR3 region has 14 residues. Germline V gene lookup returns CDR1 SGHTA and CDR2 FQGNSA. The CDR3 bases are TGTGCCAGCAGCTTAGGACGGTTGGGGACTGAAGCTTTCTTT. This encodes CASSLGRLGTEAFF.

This clone was recorded a few times. Other nucleotide sequences from this sample produce the same CDR3. The rearrangement links TRBV9 to TRBJ1-5, with 8 bases lining up with TRBD1. The CDR3 length is 15 residues. Germline V lookup: CDR1 SGDLS, CDR2 YYNGEE. The junction had 6 bases not matched to a gene; V was cut back by 0 bases and J by 7 bases. In DNA, the CDR3 is TGTGCCAGCAGCGTAGACGGACAGGGCGGCCAGCCCCAGCATTTT. Its translation: CASSVDGQGGQPQHF. The variable domain in full, completed from reference TRBV9 and TRBJ1-5, reads DSGVTQTPKHLITATGQRVTLRCSPRSGDLSVYWYQQSLDQGLQFLIQYYNGEERAKGNILERFSAQQFPDLHSELNLSSLELGDSALYFCASSVDGQGGQPQHFGDGTRLSIL.

This rearrangement joins TRBV7-2 to TRBJ2-3; D may be TRBD2 (6 bases). The germline CDR1 and CDR2 sequences are SGHTA and FQGNSA. With 6 bases removed from V and 3 bases from J, the gap between germline ends came to 16 bases. This CDR3 comprises 15 residues. Written as DNA, the CDR3 is TGTGCCAGCAGTGAGACTGGGCTAGCGACAGATACGCAGTATTTT. The encoded protein is CASSETGLATDTQYF.

The chain has TRBV28 and TRBJ2-7, with 7 bases that match TRBD2. The junction had 12 bases not matched to a gene; V was cut back by 6 bases and J by 4 bases. The germline V gene has CDR1 MDHEN and CDR2 SYDVKM. This CDR3 region has 15 residues. The CDR3 loop is CASSPGAGVVYEQYF. The DNA of the CDR3 is TGTGCCAGCAGCCCCGGCGCGGGAGTCGTGTACGAGCAGTACTTC.

The chain links TRBV27 to TRBJ2-5; 7 positions agree with TRBD2. Germline CDR1 is MNHEY and CDR2 is SMNVEV (reference sequence). After removal of 6 bases from V and 5 bases from J, the junction contained 18 bases not matched to a gene. There are 17 residues in the CDR3. The CDR3 nucleotides are TGTGCCAGCAGCCCGGGTGCGGGAGTTAGAGCCTTCGAGACCCAGTACTTC. This codes for CASSPGAGVRAFETQYF.

The chain employs TRBV5-4 and TRBJ2-1, with a weak D call TRBD2 (5 bases). Looked up from germline, CDR1 is SGHNT and CDR2 is YYREEE (reference sequence). The V and J ends lost 4 bases and 9 bases respectively, with 11 bases between them. This CDR3 has 12 residues. CDR3 sequence (DNA): TGTGCCAGCAGCCTTGCTAGCAGTGAGCAGTTCTTC. Amino acids: CASSLASSEQFF.

This clone was observed a few times. The rearrangement uses TRBV11-2 and TRBJ1-5, with D perhaps TRBD1 (6 bases). This CDR3 has 14 amino acids. Between the trimmed V and J ends, which lost 3 bases and 2 bases, there was a span of 8 bases. Germline CDR1 and CDR2: SGHAT and FQNNGV. As DNA, the CDR3 is TGTGCCAGCAGCTTCGCAGGGGGCAATCAGCCCCAGCATTTT. Translated: CASSFAGGNQPQHF.

The chain links TRBV5-1 to TRBJ2-1; the D gene is possibly TRBD2 (6 bases). Germline CDR1 reads SGHRS; CDR2 reads YFSETQ. The germline V and J ends were trimmed by 7 bases and 2 bases, with 19 bases remaining between them. The CDR3 covers 16 residues. The CDR3 DNA sequence: TGCGCCAGCCGCCCGGGGCCGGGAGCCACCTACAATGAGCAGTTCTTC. It codes for CASRPGPGATYNEQFF.

V usage is TRBV19 and J usage is TRBJ1-2, with 7 nucleotides matching TRBD1. The V gene's germline CDR1 is LNHDA and CDR2 SQIVND (reference sequence). Unmatched junction bases numbered 10, after V lost 5 bases and J lost 4 bases. CDR3 length: 15 amino acids. CDR3 DNA sequence: TGTGCCAGTAGTCCGCCGACAGGGACACCCTATGGCTACACCTTC. Translating gives CASSPPTGTPYGYTF.

This chain links TRBV6-5 with TRBJ1-1; D gene ambiguous. CDR1 MNHEY and CDR2 SVGAGI come from the germline V gene. This CDR3 region has 14 residues. V gave up 0 bases and J gave up 2 bases, with 7 bases separating them. CDR3 bases: TGTGCCAGCAGTTACTCGGGCACTAACACTGAAGCTTTCTTT. Amino acids: CASSYSGTNTEAFF.

V usage is TRBV5-1 and J usage is TRBJ1-2; D is unresolved. The CDR3 is 15 amino acids. The germline V gene has CDR1 SGHRS and CDR2 YFSETQ. V shed 0 bases and J shed 3 bases, with 12 bases lying between them. This chain's CDR3 is CASSLDGRTDYGYTF. The CDR3, as DNA: TGCGCCAGCAGCTTGGACGGCAGAACGGACTATGGCTACACCTTC.

The J gene is TRBJ2-7, the V gene TRBV5-1; 10 nucleotides agree with TRBD1. There are 14 residues in the CDR3. Trimming cost V 3 bases and J 5 bases; bases outside gene matches: 5. Per germline, CDR1 SGHRS and CDR2 YFSETQ. The CDR3 here is CASSSWTGGNEQYF. CDR3 DNA: TGCGCCAGCAGCTCCTGGACAGGGGGGAACGAGCAGTACTTC.

V is TRBV19 and J is TRBJ2-5; D is ambiguous. Germline lookup yields CDR1 LNHDA and CDR2 SQIVND (reference sequence). Trimming pared 3 bases from V and 11 bases from J, leaving 10 bases between. The CDR3 runs to 11 residues. DNA of the CDR3: TGTGCCAGTAGTATCGGCCTGATGCAGTACTTC. Protein: CASSIGLMQYF.

The chain employs TRBV11-2 and TRBJ2-7; 9 bases are shared with TRBD2. Germline assignment: CDR1 SGHAT and CDR2 FQNNGV. Unmatched junction bases numbered 12, after V lost 5 bases and J lost 4 bases. There are 16 residues in the CDR3. The CDR3 loop is CASSRRDSGRGYEQYF. CDR3 bases: TGTGCCAGCAGCCGTCGCGATAGCGGGAGAGGGTACGAGCAGTACTTC.

This clone was picked up one time. This chain joins TRBV4-3 and TRBJ2-1; D not resolved. V lost 1 base to trimming and J lost 0 bases, with 10 bases between them. The CDR3 contains 16 residues. Germline assignment: CDR1 LGHNA and CDR2 YSLEER. The CDR3 nucleotides are TGCGCCAGCAGCCAAGGAGCGAGTAGCTCCTACAATGAGCAGTTCTTC. Translating it yields CASSQGASSSYNEQFF.

The chain employs TRBV7-9 and TRBJ1-5; 7 nucleotides match TRBD1. Germline V CDR1 and CDR2: SEHNR, FQNEAQ (reference sequence). V was clipped by 0 bases and J by 3 bases; unmatched bases: 2. The CDR3 extends over 15 amino acids. DNA of the CDR3: TGTGCCAGCAGCTTAGCAGGGGGCGACAATCAGCCCCAGCATTTT. This gives the protein CASSLAGGDNQPQHF.

The V call is TRBV30, the J call TRBJ2-7; the match to TRBD1 covers 10 bases. From germline, CDR1 is GTSNPN and CDR2 SVGIG (reference sequence). V was pared by 2 bases and J by 5 bases, with 30 bases of the junction left unmatched. The CDR3 spans 22 residues. The DNA of the CDR3 is TGTGCCTGGAGTCCCCGGGACAGGGGCACCTTTCTTGGAAATCGCTTTTCGAACGAGCAGTACTTC. Its protein product is CAWSPRDRGTFLGNRFSNEQYF.